The T cell receptor beta chain described here comes from a study of cytomegalovirus exposure and HLA in healthy donors. With V trimmed by 4 bases and J by 3 bases, 4 bases remained unmatched. This CDR3 has 15 amino acids. Per the germline V gene, CDR1 is MNHEY and CDR2 is SMNVEV (reference sequence). This clone has a handful of counts. Both 60 Vbeta primers and 13 Jbeta primers went into the PCR. This table comes from immunoSEQ multiplex PCR, and its TCRdb copy is limited to in-frame clones, with some not included. The sample has under 250,000 clones; about 83% are singletons. The chain employs TRBV27 and TRBJ2-3; 10 bases are shared with TRBD2. Sequencing was performed on PBMCs. This TCR derives from a human donor in good health. CDR3 protein: CASSSAGGPTDTQYF. DNA of the CDR3: TGTGCCAGCAGTTCAGCGGGAGGGCCAACAGATACGCAGTATTTT.